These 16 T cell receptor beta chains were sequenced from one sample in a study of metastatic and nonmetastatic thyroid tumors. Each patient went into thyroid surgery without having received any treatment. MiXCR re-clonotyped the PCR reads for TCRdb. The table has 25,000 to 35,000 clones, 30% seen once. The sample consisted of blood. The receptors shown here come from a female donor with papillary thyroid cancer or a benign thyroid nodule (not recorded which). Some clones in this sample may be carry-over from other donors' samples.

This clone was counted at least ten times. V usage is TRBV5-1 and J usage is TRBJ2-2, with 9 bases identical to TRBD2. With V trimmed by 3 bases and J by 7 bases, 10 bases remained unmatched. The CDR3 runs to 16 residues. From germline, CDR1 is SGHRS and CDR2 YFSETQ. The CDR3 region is CASSYRTSETGGELFF. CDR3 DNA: TGCGCCAGCAGCTACAGGACTAGCGAGACGGGCGGGGAGCTGTTTTTT.

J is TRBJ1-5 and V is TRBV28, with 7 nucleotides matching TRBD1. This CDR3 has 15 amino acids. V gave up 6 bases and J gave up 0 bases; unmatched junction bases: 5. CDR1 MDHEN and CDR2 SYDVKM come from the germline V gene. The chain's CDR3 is CASRNRGNSNQPQHF. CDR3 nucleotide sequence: TGTGCCAGCAGGAACAGGGGAAATAGCAATCAGCCCCAGCATTTT.

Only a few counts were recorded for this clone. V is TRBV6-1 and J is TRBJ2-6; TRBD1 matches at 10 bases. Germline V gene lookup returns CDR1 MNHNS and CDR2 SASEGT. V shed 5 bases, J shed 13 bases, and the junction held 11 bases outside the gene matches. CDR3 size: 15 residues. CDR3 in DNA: TGTGCCAGCAGTTGGGGGACAGGGGAGTCAAGAGTCCTGACTTTC. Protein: CASSWGTGESRVLTF.

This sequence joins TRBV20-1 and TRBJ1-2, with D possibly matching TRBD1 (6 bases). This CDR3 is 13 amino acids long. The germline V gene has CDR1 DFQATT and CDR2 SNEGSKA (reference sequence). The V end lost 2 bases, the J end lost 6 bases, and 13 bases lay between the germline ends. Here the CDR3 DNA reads TGCAGTGCTAGACAAACAGGGTCGCATGGCTACACCTTC. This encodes CSARQTGSHGYTF.

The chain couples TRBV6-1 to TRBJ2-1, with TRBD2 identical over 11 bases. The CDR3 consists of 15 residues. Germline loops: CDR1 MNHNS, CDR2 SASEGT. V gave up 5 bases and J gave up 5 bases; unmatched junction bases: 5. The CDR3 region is CASSTGTSGHNEQFF. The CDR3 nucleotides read TGTGCCAGCAGTACCGGGACTAGCGGACACAATGAGCAGTTCTTC.

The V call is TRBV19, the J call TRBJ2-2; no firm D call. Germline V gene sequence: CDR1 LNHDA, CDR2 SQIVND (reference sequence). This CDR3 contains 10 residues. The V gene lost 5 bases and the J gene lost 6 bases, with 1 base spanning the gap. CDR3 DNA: TGTGCCAGTAGTTCCGGGGAGCTGTTTTTT. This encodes CASSSGELFF.

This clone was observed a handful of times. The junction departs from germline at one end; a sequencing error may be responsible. CDR3 nucleotide sequence: TGTGCCAGCAGTGAAGCGCAAAGGAAGGGAACGAAGCCCTTC. It encodes CASSEAQRKGTKPF. V gene TRBV2 combines with J gene TRBJ1-2; D not certain. Looked up from germline, CDR1 is SNHLY and CDR2 is FYNNEI. The length of the CDR3 is 14 residues.

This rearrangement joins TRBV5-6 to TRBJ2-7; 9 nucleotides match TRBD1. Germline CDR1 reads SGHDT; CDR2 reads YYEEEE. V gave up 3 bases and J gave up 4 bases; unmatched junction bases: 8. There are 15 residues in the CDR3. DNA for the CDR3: TGTGCCAGCAGCTGGGAGGGACAGGGTCAATACGAGCAGTACTTC. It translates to CASSWEGQGQYEQYF.

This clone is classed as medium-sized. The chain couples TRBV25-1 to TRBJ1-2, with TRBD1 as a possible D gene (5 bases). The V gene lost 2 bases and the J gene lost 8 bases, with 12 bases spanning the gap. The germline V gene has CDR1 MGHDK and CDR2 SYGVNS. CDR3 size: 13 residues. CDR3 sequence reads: CASSELIGEGYTF. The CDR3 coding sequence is TGTGCCAGCAGTGAACTCATAGGGGAGGGCTACACCTTC.

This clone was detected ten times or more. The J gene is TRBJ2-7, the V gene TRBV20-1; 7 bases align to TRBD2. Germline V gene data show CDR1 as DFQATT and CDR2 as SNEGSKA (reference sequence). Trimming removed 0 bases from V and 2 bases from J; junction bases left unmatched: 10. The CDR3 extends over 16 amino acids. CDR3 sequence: CSARDPGGGRPYEQYF. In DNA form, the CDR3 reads TGCAGTGCTAGAGACCCGGGAGGCGGCCGACCCTACGAGCAGTACTTC.

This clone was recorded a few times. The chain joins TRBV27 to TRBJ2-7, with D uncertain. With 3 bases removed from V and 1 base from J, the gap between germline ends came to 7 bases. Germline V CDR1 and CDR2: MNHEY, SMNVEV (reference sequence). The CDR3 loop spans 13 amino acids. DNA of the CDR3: TGTGCCAGCAGTTTCGCAGGTTCCTACGAGCAGTACTTC. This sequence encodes CASSFAGSYEQYF.

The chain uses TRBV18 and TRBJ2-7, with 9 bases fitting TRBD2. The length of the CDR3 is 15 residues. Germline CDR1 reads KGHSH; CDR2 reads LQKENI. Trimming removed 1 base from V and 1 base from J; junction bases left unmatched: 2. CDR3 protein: CASSPLAGASYEQYF. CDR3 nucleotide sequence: TGTGCCAGCTCACCACTAGCGGGGGCGTCCTACGAGCAGTACTTC.

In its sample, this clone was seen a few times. Written as DNA, the CDR3 is TGTGCCAGCAGTTACACGGCAGGTAACACTGAAGCTTTCTTT. It yields the protein CASSYTAGNTEAFF. This rearrangement joins TRBV6-2 or TRBV6-3 to TRBJ1-1; D gene uncertain. Trimming stripped 2 bases from V and 2 bases from J, with 9 bases between. Per the germline V gene, CDR1 is MNHEY and CDR2 is SVGEGT. The CDR3 totals 14 residues.

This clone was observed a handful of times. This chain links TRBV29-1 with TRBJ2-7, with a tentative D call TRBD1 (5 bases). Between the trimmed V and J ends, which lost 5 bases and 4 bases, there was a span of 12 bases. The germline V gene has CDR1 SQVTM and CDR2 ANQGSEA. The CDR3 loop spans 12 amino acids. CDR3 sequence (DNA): TGCAGCGTTCAGGGTGACTCATACGAGCAGTACTTC. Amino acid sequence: CSVQGDSYEQYF.

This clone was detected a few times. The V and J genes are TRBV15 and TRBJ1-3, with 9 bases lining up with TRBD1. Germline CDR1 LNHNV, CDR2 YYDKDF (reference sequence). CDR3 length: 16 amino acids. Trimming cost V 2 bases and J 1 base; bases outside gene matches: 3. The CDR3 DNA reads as TGTGCCACCAGCAGACGCGGGACAGGGTCTGGAAACACCATATATTTT. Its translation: CATSRRGTGSGNTIYF.

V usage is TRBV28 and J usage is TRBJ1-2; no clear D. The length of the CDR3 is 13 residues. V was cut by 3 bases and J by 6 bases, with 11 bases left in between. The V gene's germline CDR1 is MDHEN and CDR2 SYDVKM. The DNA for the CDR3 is TGTGCCAGCAGTTTTGGTATGGTCAATGGCTACACCTTC. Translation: CASSFGMVNGYTF.